A selection of T cell receptor beta chains follows, all from one sample in a study of blood T cell repertoires in COVID-19. Here immunoSEQ multiplex PCR was the method, and the copy in TCRdb shows in-frame clones only, minus some. Of about 73,000 clones listed, over 80% are singletons. Source material: peripheral blood. These receptors were collected from a man older than 75 with active or convalescent COVID-19. CDR3s include the opening cysteine and the closing phenylalanine or tryptophan. A D gene is named only where the DNA matches it firmly. Some rows mark clone size as missing; the rest say once, few, many or name a class of expanded clone.

D gene,V gene,clone size,J gene,CDR3 DNA,CDR3 protein
TRBD1,TRBV6-6,.,TRBJ1-2,TGTGCCAGCAGCCAGGGACAGGGGGTTTCGGTCTACACCTTC,CASSQGQGVSVYTF
TRBD2,TRBV27,.,TRBJ2-7,TGTGCCCCAAGTGACCTATCGGGACTAGTCTACGAGCAGTACTTC,CAPSDLSGLVYEQYF
.,TRBV5-1,.,TRBJ1-1,TGCGCCAGCAGCTCGGGGATGGTCACTGAAGCTTTCTTT,CASSSGMVTEAFF
.,TRBV5-1,few,TRBJ2-3,TGCGCCAGCAGCTTTGAGGGGAGGACAGATACGCAGTATTTT,CASSFEGRTDTQYF
.,TRBV27,.,TRBJ1-4,TGTGCCAGCAGTCAGACCCCGGGGAGATATGAAAAACTGTTTTTT,CASSQTPGRYEKLFF
.,TRBV10-1,.,TRBJ2-7,TGCGCCAGCAGTGAATTCCCTAGCCCCATCTACGAGCAGTACTTC,CASSEFPSPIYEQYF
.,TRBV11-3,.,TRBJ1-1,TGTGCCAGCAGCTTAGTAGGGGATGGGTCGGCTTTCTTT,CASSLVGDGSAFF
TRBD2,TRBV5-6,few,TRBJ2-5,TGTGCCAGCAGCTTTTTTATTAGCGGGATTTTTGGCGAGACCCAGTACTTC,CASSFFISGIFGETQYF
TRBD2,TRBV5-1,.,TRBJ2-7,TGCGCCAGCAGCTTGAGGCTAGCGGGGCCCTCCTACGAGCAGTACTTC,CASSLRLAGPSYEQYF
.,TRBV12-5,once,TRBJ2-5,TGTGCTAGTGGTTTGGCAGGGGAGACCCAGTACTTC,CASGLAGETQYF
TRBD1,TRBV6-1,.,TRBJ1-2,TGTGCCAGCAGTGCCGAATTTGGACAGGGTCGGGGCTATGGCTACACCTTC,CASSAEFGQGRGYGYTF
.,TRBV30,.,TRBJ1-1,TGTGCCTGGACAGGGGCCGAAGCTTTCTTT,CAWTGAEAFF
TRBD2,TRBV7-7,.,TRBJ2-1,TGTGCCAGCAGCTTAGCAATCAGAAGGACTAGCGGGAGCCTAACGTACAATGAGCAGTTCTTC,CASSLAIRRTSGSLTYNEQFF
.,TRBV5-6,.,TRBJ1-6,TGTGCCAGCAGCTTGGGTCAGGATTATAATTCACCCCTCCACTTT,CASSLGQDYNSPLHF
TRBD1,TRBV19,.,TRBJ1-5,TGTGCCAGTACACCACAGGGGGGCAATCAGCCCCAGCATTTT,CASTPQGGNQPQHF
TRBD2,TRBV3-1/TRBV3-2,.,TRBJ2-7,TGTGCCAGCAGCCAAGTGGTCGGGAGGTACTCCTACGAGCAGTACTTC,CASSQVVGRYSYEQYF
.,TRBV4-3,few,TRBJ2-3,TGCGCCAGCAGCCAAGAAAGGACGGGGGCAGATACGCAGTATTTT,CASSQERTGADTQYF
TRBD1,TRBV3-1/TRBV3-2,.,TRBJ1-4,TGTGCCAGCAGCCAAGCTTCAGGGGGTTATAATGAAAAACTGTTTTTT,CASSQASGGYNEKLFF
.,TRBV9,.,TRBJ2-6,TGTGCCAGCAGCGTAGACAGCTCTGGGGCCAACGTCCTGACTTTC,CASSVDSSGANVLTF
.,TRBV20-1,.,TRBJ2-7,TGCAGTGCTAGTTCAGGGGCCTACGAGCAGTACTTC,CSASSGAYEQYF